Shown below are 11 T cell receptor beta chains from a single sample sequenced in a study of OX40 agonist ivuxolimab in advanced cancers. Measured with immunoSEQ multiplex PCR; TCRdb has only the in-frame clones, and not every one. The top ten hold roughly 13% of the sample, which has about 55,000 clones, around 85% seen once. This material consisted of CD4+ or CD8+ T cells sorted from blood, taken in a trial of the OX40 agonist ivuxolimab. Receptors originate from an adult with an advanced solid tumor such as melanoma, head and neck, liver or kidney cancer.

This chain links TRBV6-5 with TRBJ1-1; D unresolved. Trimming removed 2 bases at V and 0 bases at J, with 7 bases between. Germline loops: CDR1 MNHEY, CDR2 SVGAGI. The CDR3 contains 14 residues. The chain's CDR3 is CASSYVMVNTEAFF. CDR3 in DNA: TGTGCCAGCAGTTACGTTATGGTGAACACTGAAGCTTTCTTT.

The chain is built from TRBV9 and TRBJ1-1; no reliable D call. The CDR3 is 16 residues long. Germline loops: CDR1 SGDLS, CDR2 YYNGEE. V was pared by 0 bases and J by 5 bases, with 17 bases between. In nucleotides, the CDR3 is TGTGCCAGCAGCGTAGAAGCCCGGGCCCGGGGAACTGAAGCTTTCTTT. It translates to CASSVEARARGTEAFF.

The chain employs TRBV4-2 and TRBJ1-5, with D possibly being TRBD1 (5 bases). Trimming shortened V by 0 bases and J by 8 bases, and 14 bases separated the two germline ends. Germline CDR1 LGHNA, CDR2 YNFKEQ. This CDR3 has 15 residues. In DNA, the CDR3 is TGTGCCAGCAGCCAAGAGGGGCGGGTTAGGAAGCCCCAGCATTTT. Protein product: CASSQEGRVRKPQHF.

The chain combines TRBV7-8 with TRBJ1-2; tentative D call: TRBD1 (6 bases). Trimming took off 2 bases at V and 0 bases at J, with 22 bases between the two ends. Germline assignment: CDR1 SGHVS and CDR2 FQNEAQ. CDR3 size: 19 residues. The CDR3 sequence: CASSLLDGGAFPANYGYTF. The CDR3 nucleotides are TGTGCCAGCAGCTTATTGGATGGGGGCGCTTTTCCAGCTAACTATGGCTACACCTTC.

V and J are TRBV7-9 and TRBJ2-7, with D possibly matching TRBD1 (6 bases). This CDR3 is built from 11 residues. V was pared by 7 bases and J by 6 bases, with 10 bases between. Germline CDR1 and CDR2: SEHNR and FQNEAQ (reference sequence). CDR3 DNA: TGTGCCAGCACCCAGGGGCCCGAGCAGTACTTC. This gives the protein CASTQGPEQYF.

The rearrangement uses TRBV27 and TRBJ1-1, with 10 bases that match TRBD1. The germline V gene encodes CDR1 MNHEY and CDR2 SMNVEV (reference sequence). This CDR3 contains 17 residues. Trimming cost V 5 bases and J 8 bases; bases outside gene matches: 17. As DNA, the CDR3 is TGTGCCAGCAGTGCCAGGGACAGGGGCTCCACAACCGACGAAGCTTTCTTT. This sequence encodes CASSARDRGSTTDEAFF.

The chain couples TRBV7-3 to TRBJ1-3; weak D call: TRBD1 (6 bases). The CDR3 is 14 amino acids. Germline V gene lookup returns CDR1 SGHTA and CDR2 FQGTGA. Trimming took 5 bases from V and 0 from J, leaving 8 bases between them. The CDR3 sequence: CASSLDSSGNTIYF. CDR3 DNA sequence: TGTGCCAGCAGCCTGGACAGCTCTGGAAACACCATATATTTT.

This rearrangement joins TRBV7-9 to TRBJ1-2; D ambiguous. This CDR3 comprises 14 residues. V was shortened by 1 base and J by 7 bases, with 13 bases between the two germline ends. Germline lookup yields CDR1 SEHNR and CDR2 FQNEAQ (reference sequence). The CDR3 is CASSLEKGMAGYTF. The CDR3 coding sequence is TGTGCCAGCAGCTTAGAGAAGGGTATGGCTGGCTACACCTTC.

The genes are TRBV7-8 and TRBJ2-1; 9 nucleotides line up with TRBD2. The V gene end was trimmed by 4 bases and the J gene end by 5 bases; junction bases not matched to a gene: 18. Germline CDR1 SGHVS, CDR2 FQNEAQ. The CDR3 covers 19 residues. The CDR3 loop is CASSSRLAGALGNDNEQFF. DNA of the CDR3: TGTGCCAGCAGCTCCCGGTTAGCGGGGGCCCTGGGGAATGACAATGAGCAGTTCTTC.

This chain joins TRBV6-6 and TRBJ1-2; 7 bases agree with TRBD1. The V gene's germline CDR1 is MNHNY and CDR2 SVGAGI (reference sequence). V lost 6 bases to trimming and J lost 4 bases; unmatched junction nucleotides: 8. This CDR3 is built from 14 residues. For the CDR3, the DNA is TGTGCCAGCAGCCCCGGAGGGGGCGGCTATGGCTACACCTTC. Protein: CASSPGGGGYGYTF.

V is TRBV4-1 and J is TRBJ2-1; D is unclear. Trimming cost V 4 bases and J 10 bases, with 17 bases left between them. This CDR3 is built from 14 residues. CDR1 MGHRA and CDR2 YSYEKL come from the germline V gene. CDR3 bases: TGCGCCAGCAGCCCAATCCTGCCCGGTAACGAGCAGTTCTTC. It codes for CASSPILPGNEQFF.